Shown below are 5 T cell receptor beta chains from a single sample sequenced in a study of blood T cell repertoires in COVID-19 (TCRdb year 2020). The library was made by the immunoSEQ multiplex PCR assay. TCRdb's version of the immuneACCESS table is confined to in-frame rearrangements and falls short of the full clone set. An unresolved V gene accounts for under half of the shortfall where checked; the remainder is of unknown origin. This sample gives around 100,000 clones in total; approximately 89% of them show up just once. The leading ten clones occupy under 20% of the sample. Sequencing used peripheral blood. The receptors here all came from a woman older than 75 in a cohort sampled during active COVID-19.

The chain recombines TRBV6-5 with TRBJ2-5, with TRBD2 matching 7 bases. V lost 4 bases and J lost 2; bases outside the gene matches: 10. CDR1 is MNHEY, CDR2 SVGAGI, per germline. The CDR3 covers 16 residues. CDR3 in amino acids: CASSSGTTSPQETQYF. The CDR3, as DNA: TGTGCCAGCAGTTCCGGGACTACCAGCCCGCAAGAGACCCAGTACTTC.

CDR3 sequence: CASSLVGGEETQYF. CDR3 coding DNA: TGCGCCAGCAGCTTGGTTGGGGGCGAGGAGACCCAGTACTTC. The V and J genes are TRBV5-1 and TRBJ2-5; D might be TRBD1 (6 bases). The V and J ends lost 0 bases and 5 bases respectively, with 11 bases between them. This CDR3 comprises 14 residues. Germline CDR1 SGHRS, CDR2 YFSETQ.

The chain combines TRBV5-4 with TRBJ2-1, with 7 bases that match TRBD1. The ends lost 4 bases at V and 2 bases at J; junction bases unmatched: 9. Germline assignment: CDR1 SGHNT and CDR2 YYREEE (reference sequence). This CDR3 spans 16 amino acids. The CDR3 DNA reads TGTGCCAGCAGCCCGGGACAGACGGGTCCCTACAATGAGCAGTTCTTC. Protein sequence: CASSPGQTGPYNEQFF.

The V and J genes are TRBV7-2 and TRBJ2-7; 15 nucleotides line up with TRBD2. Germline V lookup: CDR1 SGHTA, CDR2 FQGNSA. The CDR3 extends over 16 amino acids. With V trimmed by 3 bases and J by 3 bases, 3 bases remained unmatched. CDR3 in amino acids: CASSLGLAGGGYEQYF. CDR3 sequence (DNA): TGTGCCAGCAGCTTGGGACTAGCGGGAGGAGGCTACGAGCAGTACTTC.

The chain combines TRBV19 with TRBJ1-2; D perhaps matches TRBD1 (6 bases). Trimming removed 4 bases from V and 2 bases from J, with 14 bases in between. The CDR3 sequence is 15 residues long. CDR1 and CDR2 from the germline V gene are LNHDA and SQIVND (reference sequence). In DNA, the CDR3 is TGTGCCAGTAGTAAAAACAGGGACGCCAACTATGGCTACACCTTC. This sequence encodes CASSKNRDANYGYTF.